This T cell receptor (beta chain) emerged from a study of cytomegalovirus exposure and HLA in healthy donors. Notes on the study in general: The authors excluded some V segments, including TRBV6-2 and TRBV6-3, as indistinguishable. The authors later found most CMV-associated TCR beta chains appeared HLA-restricted.

Germline-derived CDR1 and CDR2 are SGHAT and FQNNGV. The CDR3 has 14 amino acids. Trimming took off 4 bases at V and 5 bases at J, with 11 bases between the two ends. About this clone itself: What it binds is unknown.

The primer mix had 60 Vbeta and 13 Jbeta primers. Sequencing was performed with immunoSEQ multiplex PCR; in TCRdb, only in-frame clones are kept and a portion is missing. In the table there are about 95,000 clones, just under 80% of which are singletons. This TCR derives from a woman in her thirties or forties in good health and CMV-seropositive. The specimen was PBMCs. The V call is TRBV11-2, the J call TRBJ1-4; D call uncertain. CDR3 DNA: TGTGCCAGCAGCTCTATTGGTCGAAATGAAAAACTGTTTTTT. This gives the protein CASSSIGRNEKLFF.